This T cell receptor beta chain was sequenced for a study of cytomegalovirus exposure and HLA in healthy donors (TCRdb year 2017). About the study as a whole: An earlier analysis of some 620 of the donors reported 276 Gb of sequence data and around 120 million unique TCR beta sequences obtained from some 170 million T cells. To study patterns of TCR occurrence, a later analysis re-analyzed previously published TCR beta repertoires from around 670 donors and added high-resolution HLA genotyping. An early release covering 500 to 750 HLA-typed donors comprised about 300 gigabases of sequencing data and around 80 million unique TCR sequences. Besides the first cohort of 550 to 750 subjects, a separate validation cohort made up of over 95 different subjects was used. The study aimed to test whether cataloging public T cell receptors could reveal signatures of past pathogen exposure. The study combined high-throughput TCR immunosequencing, statistical association of individual TCRs with disease status, and machine learning to predict cytomegalovirus infection status. Both class I and class II loci were covered by HLA typing, at four-digit resolution. On average, around 240,000 unique TCR beta nucleotide sequences were sequenced per donor among 398 genotyped donors of the cohort, with roughly 18% of those sequences being non-productive. The later analysis used no new phenotypic data to find candidate immune exposures, relying instead on TCR beta sequences and their occurrence across donors. Every discovery cohort repertoire had been produced on one sequencing platform. Of the 300 to 450 genotyped donors, 70% to 90% were placed in the genetic ancestry cluster associated with self-reported Caucasian donors. A later genetic analysis took genome-wide SNP genotypes for about 55% of the roughly 670 donors and used that subset as a discovery cohort. Typing coverage varied by locus: roughly 629-640 donors for A, B, C, DRB1 and DQB1; around 560 for DQA1; about 600 for DPA1; fewer than 480 for DPB1. An earlier analysis of 587 of the donors used high-throughput TCR beta sequencing to judge whether each TCR beta V gene segment behaved as functional or pseudogenic. The study profiled the T cell repertoires of 666 subjects by immunosequencing and related them to cytomegalovirus serostatus. Donor age, sex, ethnicity and CMV serostatus were collected together with the repertoire data. Because of strong linkage in the cohort, a handful of DR-DQ haplotypes were treated as single units for association and clustering. General findings and caveats noted by the study authors: The authors suggested that the approach could potentially be generalized to other disease states and immunological phenotypes. In an earlier analysis of approximately 590 of the donors, most TCR beta V segments appeared in productive rearrangements about 87% or about 30% of the time, broadly matching IMGT annotations. The classifier was reported to diagnose cytomegalovirus status with high specificity and sensitivity in both the original and validation cohorts. A further reported finding was that TCR beta sequences accurately predicted the HLA-A and HLA-B alleles for most subjects in the first cohort. Sequencing depth was assumed to be roughly uniform across donors in the presence/absence analyses, though that assumption may not hold. In a later analysis, several top co-occurrence clusters were reported to appear linked to parvovirus B19, influenza, CMV and Epstein-Barr virus. This cohort had only TCR beta chains sequenced, and the lack of alpha or paired-chain data limited which features could be detected. Assigning TCR associations to individual alleles was difficult when HLA alleles, especially DR and DQ, strongly co-occurred. In a later analysis, most CMV-associated TCR beta chains were found to appear HLA-restricted, with HLA associations seemingly driven largely by CMV exposure. A cluster of highly shared sequence variants was judged likely to be a technical artifact of the sequencing pipeline. Because HLA typing was missing for some donors at each locus, association tests included only the typed subset. In a later genetic analysis, a missense DCLRE1C variant was associated with V-gene and J-gene trimming of TCR beta chains, and the association was replicated in an independent cohort. A later analysis found that TCR association rates varied across HLA loci, with DRB1 alleles showing the most associated TCRs and HLA-C alleles the fewest. Because the 87-base-pair reads could not distinguish some IMGT-functional V segments, including TRBV6-2 and TRBV6-3, those segments were excluded. In a later analysis, HLA-associated TCR beta chains showed more clonal expansion and lower generation probabilities than non-associated chains that were equally common. A later analysis associated approximately 17,000 TCR beta sequences with specific HLA alleles at a false discovery rate of 0.05. Most TCR sequences were seen in very few donors, while some public TCRs were found in many individuals. Correlated functional status among segregating V segments might be attributable to linkage disequilibrium, but an unknown experimental factor could not be ruled out. In a later genetic analysis, fewer N-insertions in productive TCRs were reported among donors in an Asian-associated ancestry cluster than the roughly 640-donor mean. In vitro tests confirmed that a few of the cytomegalovirus-associated TCR beta chains recognize cytomegalovirus antigens. The study gave a list of under 200 TCR beta chains associated with cytomegalovirus. CMV serostatus was the only immune exposure information available for the cohort. Some 15 rarely observed V segments, including chromosome 9 orphons, were excluded from the earlier analysis of several hundred of the donors because counts were too low.

This clone was seen a few times. Its binding antigen is unknown. Base quality data are lacking; no much larger clone is found one base away. Via the germline V gene, CDR1 is SGHRS and CDR2 YFSETQ. The CDR3 runs 17 residues from the cysteine to the phenylalanine. Only the CDR3 portion is preserved as DNA: 51 bases, with reading frame beginning at the first base. V is cut back by 0 bases and J by 6 bases, with 6 bases in the junction unmatched. To prepare the library, the immunoSEQ multiplex PCR assay was applied. A mixture of 60 forward primers for TCR Vbeta segments and 13 reverse primers for TCR Jbeta segments was used in the multiplex PCR. The CDR3 region of rearranged TCR beta genes was amplified from genomic DNA with a multiplex PCR assay. On the Illumina HiSeq System, the amplified TCR beta libraries were sequenced as 87-base-pair reads. The paper's data handling went like this. A later analysis counted some 74 million unique TCR beta chains across the 666 repertoires, and roughly 11 million of these chains were shared by at least two donors. To remove PCR and sequencing errors, raw reads were error-corrected and collapsed into unique sequences using a nearest-neighbor algorithm that merged closely related sequences. Alignment of CDR3 sequences to IMGT reference sequences was used to assign V, D and J gene segments. For a sequence to be retained, at least a six-nucleotide match to both a V gene segment and a J gene segment was required. Rearrangements were called productive when the CDR3 lacked stop codons and stayed in frame with V and J; all others were non-productive. CDR3 was defined according to IMGT convention as the region running from the second conserved V-encoded cysteine to the conserved J-encoded phenylalanine. In an earlier analysis of more than 550 of the donors, sequences lacking an unambiguous match to a single V gene segment were excluded. In an earlier analysis of several hundred of the donors, V segments were called functional above 56.7% productive rearrangements and were called segregating when the between-donor standard deviation exceeded 5%. To diagnose cytomegalovirus status from the catalog of TCR beta chain sequences, a statistical classification framework was built. V and J gene assignment, in a later analysis, came from comparing TCR nucleotide sequences with IMGT/GENE-DB human TR gene sequences. In a later analysis, CDR3 sequences and most-parsimonious VDJ recombination scenarios were assigned using the TCRdist pipeline. In a later analysis, each TCR beta chain was defined by its CDR3 amino acid sequence together with its V-gene family, and reads lacking a unique V-gene family were excluded. As a way to deal with suspected cross-contamination and a sequencing artifact, a later analysis dropped hundreds of nucleotide sequences that were highly shared and had low generation probability. In a later analysis, a clonal expansion index for each public chain was calculated from normalized within-repertoire ranks of inferred template counts. A later analysis computed generation probabilities with a VDJ recombination model fitted to out-of-frame rearrangements, and checked the results against IGoR. In a later analysis, hypergeometric tests were used to score TCR-TCR, TCR-HLA and TCR-CMV co-occurrence, with a repertoire-size bias correction applied to TCR pairs. A later analysis estimated false discovery rates by permuting HLA or CMV assignments 20 times. A later analysis grouped co-occurring TCRs with DBSCAN, adding TCRdist sequence similarity when clustering within HLA-allele-positive subsets. Co-occurrence clustering excluded repertoires with fewer than 30,000 or more than 120,000 public chains, plus five with anomalous nucleotide sharing. The table comes from immuneACCESS by way of TCRdb, which keeps in-frame sequences with V and J called. Part of the clones is missing from these tables; in studies checked, under half for an unresolved V gene and the rest for unknown reasons. D and trimming come from the DNA, and the V and J calls and clone size come from that table. The sample has under 200,000 clones on record, 9.5% to 15% of them singletons. The ten largest clones take up roughly 7.7% of the sample.

The cohort consisted of 600 or so healthy bone marrow donors. At the time of sampling, every cohort member was nominally healthy, though immune exposures that went unrecorded were likely present. The donor tested CMV seropositive, placing the donor among the 290 or so seropositive members of the cohort. Each donor provided a peripheral blood sample, and peripheral blood mononuclear cells were used for TCR beta sequencing. The Qiagen DNeasy Blood Extraction Kit was used to extract genomic DNA from the blood cell samples. The sequence joins TRBV5-1 to TRBJ2-1, with 13 junctional bases fitting TRBD2. Input material: PBMCs. This clonotype was sampled from a man in his fifties or sixties in good health and CMV-seropositive. The CDR3 is CASSLVTTSGGANEQFF. The nucleotide sequence is given as TGCGCCAGCAGCTTGGTAACAACTAGCGGGGGGGCCAATGAGCAGTTCTTC.